The next 25 T cell receptor beta chains were all read from a single sample in a study of blood T cell repertoires in COVID-19. Clones were sequenced by immunoSEQ multiplex PCR, and TCRdb holds only the in-frame ones, with some missing. The sample has some 280,000 clones; roughly 80% are singletons. The sample taken for sequencing was peripheral blood. These TCRs come from a woman between 45 and 60 years old with active or convalescent COVID-19.

The V call is TRBV18, the J call TRBJ2-6, with 11 bases that match TRBD1. This CDR3 contains 17 residues. V lost 6 bases to trimming and J lost 0 bases; unmatched junction nucleotides: 4. Germline V gene lookup returns CDR1 KGHSH and CDR2 LQKENI. CDR3 nucleotide sequence: TGTGCCAGCTCGCCGGGACAGGGGGTCTCTGGGGCCAACGTCCTGACTTTC. Residues: CASSPGQGVSGANVLTF.

V is TRBV2 and J is TRBJ2-1; D not certain. In germline, CDR1 is SNHLY, CDR2 FYNNEI. V was clipped by 5 bases and J by 4 bases, with 9 bases between them. The CDR3 extends over 13 amino acids. In nucleotides, the CDR3 is TGTGCCAGCAGTCCCCTGGAGTACAATGAGCAGTTCTTC. Amino acids: CASSPLEYNEQFF.

The CDR3, as DNA: TGTGCCAGCTCACCTTACGCCCCTTTAGCGGTGGGAGAGACCCAGTACTTC. This encodes CASSPYAPLAVGETQYF. This chain connects TRBV18 to TRBJ2-5; possible D gene TRBD2, 6 bases. The V gene's germline CDR1 is KGHSH and CDR2 LQKENI. The CDR3 contains 17 residues. The V end was cut by 3 bases, the J end by 4 bases, with 21 bases between.

This rearrangement joins TRBV5-1 to TRBJ2-5, with 14 bases fitting TRBD2. The length of the CDR3 is 15 residues. The germline V gene encodes CDR1 SGHRS and CDR2 YFSETQ. V gave up 4 bases and J gave up 3 bases; unmatched junction bases: 2. CDR3: CASSQGLAGEETQYF. The DNA of the CDR3 is TGCGCCAGCAGCCAGGGACTAGCGGGAGAAGAGACCCAGTACTTC.

This chain joins TRBV4-2 and TRBJ2-1; 7 nucleotides line up with TRBD2. The CDR3 consists of 17 residues. Germline V gene sequence: CDR1 LGHNA, CDR2 YNFKEQ. V was clipped by 0 bases and J by 0 bases; unmatched bases: 5. The CDR3 coding sequence is TGTGCCAGCAGCCAAGATGTTACTAGCGCCTCCTACAATGAGCAGTTCTTC. Protein sequence: CASSQDVTSASYNEQFF.

The V call is TRBV6-6, the J call TRBJ1-5, with D perhaps TRBD1 (6 bases). V was trimmed by 7 bases and J by 2 bases, leaving 12 bases between them. This CDR3 region has 14 residues. Germline V lookup: CDR1 MNHNY, CDR2 SVGAGI (reference sequence). The CDR3 region has the DNA TGTGCCAGCAAATCGACAGGAGGCAATCAGCCCCAGCATTTT. The encoded protein is CASKSTGGNQPQHF.

The chain links TRBV11-2 to TRBJ2-5; 9 positions agree with TRBD1. The germline V gene encodes CDR1 SGHAT and CDR2 FQNNGV. The CDR3 spans 14 residues. The junction had 6 bases not matched to a gene; V was cut back by 6 bases and J by 4 bases. The CDR3 sequence: CASRLTGGRETQYF. CDR3 DNA: TGTGCCAGCAGATTGACAGGGGGAAGAGAGACCCAGTACTTC.

This clone has a single count. The rearrangement joins TRBV5-1 to TRBJ1-1; D is uncertain. CDR1 and CDR2 from the germline V gene are SGHRS and YFSETQ. Trimming took 3 bases from V and 0 from J, leaving 15 bases between them. CDR3 length equals 16 residues. Here the CDR3 DNA reads TGCGCCAGCAGCTCACCCCCCGAGGCTATGAACACTGAAGCTTTCTTT. It specifies CASSSPPEAMNTEAFF.

CDR3 nucleotide sequence: TGTGCCTGGAGTAAAGTAGGGGCCCGCACTGAAGCTTTCTTT. It translates to CAWSKVGARTEAFF. The chain uses TRBV30 and TRBJ1-1; D might be TRBD1 (5 bases). The CDR3 is 14 residues long. The germline V and J ends were trimmed by 2 bases and 4 bases, with 14 bases remaining between them. CDR1 and CDR2 (germline): GTSNPN, SVGIG (reference sequence).

V and J are TRBV6-5 and TRBJ1-3; 7 bases are a match to TRBD1. V trimming: 6 bases; J trimming: 0 bases; junction bases outside the gene matches: 5. The CDR3 consists of 15 residues. From germline, CDR1 is MNHEY and CDR2 SVGAGI. The chain's CDR3 is CASSRTGDSGNTIYF. CDR3 in DNA: TGTGCCAGCAGCCGAACAGGGGACTCTGGAAACACCATATATTTT.

In DNA, the CDR3 is TGTGCCAGCAGCTTTCAGGGGTTCTCCTACGAGCAGTACTTC. Amino acid sequence: CASSFQGFSYEQYF. V is TRBV5-4 and J is TRBJ2-7; D perhaps matches TRBD1 (6 bases). The CDR3 spans 14 residues. Trimming shortened V by 2 bases and J by 0 bases, and 9 bases separated the two germline ends. The germline V gene encodes CDR1 SGHNT and CDR2 YYREEE (reference sequence). Drawing the rest from reference TRBV5-4 and TRBJ2-7, the complete variable domain is ETGVTQSPTHLIKTRGQQVTLRCSSQSGHNTVSWYQQALGQGPQFIFQYYREEENGRGNFPPRFSGLQFPNYSSELNVNALELDDSALYLCASSFQGFSYEQYFGPGTRLTVT.

This CDR3 reads CASSPYLNTEAFF. In DNA form, the CDR3 reads TGTGCCAGCAGCCCGTACTTGAACACTGAAGCTTTCTTT. The gene calls are TRBV6-6 and TRBJ1-1; D unresolved. The CDR3 spans 13 residues. V was cut by 6 bases and J by 0 bases, with 8 bases left in between. The germline gives CDR1 MNHNY, CDR2 SVGAGI (reference sequence).

The J gene is TRBJ1-1, the V gene TRBV2, with 10 bases fitting TRBD1. The CDR3 sequence is 14 residues long. The V segment lost 5 bases and the J segment 1 base; nucleotides outside the gene matches: 1. The germline gives CDR1 SNHLY, CDR2 FYNNEI. For the CDR3, the DNA is TGTGCCAGCAGTAGACAGGGGGCGAACACTGAAGCTTTCTTT. As protein: CASSRQGANTEAFF.

The genes are TRBV5-4 and TRBJ2-7; 10 bases line up with TRBD1. V dropped 3 bases and J dropped 1; count of bases not matched to a gene: 4. The length of the CDR3 is 15 residues. The germline gives CDR1 SGHNT, CDR2 YYREEE (reference sequence). The chain's CDR3 is CASSSRQGASYEQYF. The DNA for the CDR3 is TGTGCCAGCAGCTCAAGACAGGGGGCTTCCTACGAGCAGTACTTC.

The chain combines TRBV7-8 with TRBJ2-2; TRBD1 is a possible D gene (6 bases). CDR3 length: 15 amino acids. CDR1 SGHVS and CDR2 FQNEAQ come from the germline V gene. Trimming shortened V by 6 bases and J by 1 base, and 12 bases separated the two germline ends. CDR3 DNA sequence: TGTGCCAGCAGGTATACGGGACAGAACACCGGGGAGCTGTTTTTT. Encoded protein: CASRYTGQNTGELFF.

The chain employs TRBV27 and TRBJ2-3, with 10 bases aligning to TRBD2. The CDR3 has 15 amino acids. The V gene end was trimmed by 6 bases and the J gene end by 5 bases; junction bases not matched to a gene: 8. Germline CDR1 MNHEY, CDR2 SMNVEV (reference sequence). In nucleotides, the CDR3 is TGTGCCAGCAGGACCGCTAGCGGGAGTCAAGATACGCAGTATTTT. This gives the protein CASRTASGSQDTQYF.

The rearrangement uses TRBV19 and TRBJ2-1; 14 bases match TRBD2. From germline, CDR1 is LNHDA and CDR2 SQIVND (reference sequence). V gave up 4 bases and J gave up 10 bases; unmatched junction bases: 6. CDR3 size: 15 residues. DNA for the CDR3: TGTGCCAGTAGTACCGGACTAGCGGGAGGTGGCGAGCAGTTCTTC. Encoded protein: CASSTGLAGGGEQFF.

J is TRBJ2-1 and V is TRBV2; a weak D match, TRBD2 (6 bases). V shed 2 bases and J shed 0 bases, with 14 bases lying between them. Germline V gene lookup returns CDR1 SNHLY and CDR2 FYNNEI. CDR3 length: 17 residues. The CDR3 DNA reads as TGTGCCAGCAGTGAAAGAATAGCGGCAAGCTCCTACAATGAGCAGTTCTTC. It is translated as CASSERIAASSYNEQFF.

This clone was recorded once. The chain couples TRBV18 to TRBJ2-1; possibly TRBD1 for D (5 bases). Germline values: CDR1 KGHSH, CDR2 LQKENI. The CDR3 has 15 amino acids. V lost 0 bases to trimming and J lost 6 bases, with 12 bases between them. The DNA for the CDR3 is TGTGCCAGCTCACCACCGTTGCAGGGAATCAATGAGCAGTTCTTC. Translated: CASSPPLQGINEQFF.

The rearrangement joins TRBV28 to TRBJ2-3; 11 nucleotides align to TRBD2. The trim removed 3 bases at V and 5 bases at J, leaving 7 bases unmatched. This CDR3 has 16 residues. Looked up from germline, CDR1 is MDHEN and CDR2 is SYDVKM. CDR3 in DNA: TGTGCCAGCAGTTTGCATGCTACTAGCGGGAGAGATACGCAGTATTTT. This gives the protein CASSLHATSGRDTQYF.

This clone occurred once. Written as DNA, the CDR3 is TGTGCCTGGGGACTGGCCCAAGAGACCCAGTACTTC. Translation gives CAWGLAQETQYF. This chain connects TRBV30 to TRBJ2-5; D may be TRBD2 (5 bases). CDR3 length equals 12 residues. V was shortened by 5 bases and J by 1 base, with 8 bases between the two germline ends. Germline values: CDR1 GTSNPN, CDR2 SVGIG (reference sequence).

This clone was recorded a few times. The chain carries TRBV28 and TRBJ2-2; 7 bases line up with TRBD1. V was pared by 3 bases and J by 8 bases, with 6 bases of the junction left unmatched. This CDR3 contains 14 residues. Germline CDR1 is MDHEN and CDR2 is SYDVKM. The CDR3 loop reads CASSFEGAWGELFF. CDR3 nucleotides: TGTGCCAGCAGTTTCGAGGGGGCATGGGGGGAGCTGTTTTTT.

The chain recombines TRBV2 with TRBJ2-3, with D unresolved. The V end was cut by 9 bases, the J end by 1 base, with 5 bases between. Per the germline V gene, CDR1 is SNHLY and CDR2 is FYNNEI. This CDR3 spans 11 amino acids. The CDR3 loop is CARARTDTQYF. For the CDR3, the DNA is TGTGCCAGGGCCCGCACAGATACGCAGTATTTT.

The chain uses TRBV5-4 and TRBJ2-5, with 10 bases lining up with TRBD2. CDR1 and CDR2 (germline): SGHNT, YYREEE (reference sequence). This CDR3 is 15 amino acids long. The ends lost 2 bases at V and 4 bases at J; junction bases unmatched: 5. The CDR3 is CASSLWLAGVETQYF. The CDR3 bases are TGTGCCAGCAGCTTATGGCTAGCGGGAGTAGAGACCCAGTACTTC.

J is TRBJ2-5 and V is TRBV29-1; 10 bases are a match to TRBD2. The CDR3 consists of 16 residues. From germline, CDR1 is SQVTM and CDR2 ANQGSEA. Trimming at V came to 5 bases and at J to 2 bases, leaving 11 bases not matched to a gene. CDR3 nucleotide sequence: TGCAGCGTTTCGACTAGCGGGTACCGGCTTCAAGAGACCCAGTACTTC. Translation: CSVSTSGYRLQETQYF.